The 28 T cell receptor beta chains below were found in one sample sequenced in a study of T cells after yellow fever vaccination. Each CDR3 protein gets one entry after TCRdb re-called the 5' RACE reads with MiXCR. The profile shows some 160,000 distinct CDR3 sequences, around 9% of them singletons. The specimen was CD8+ T cells sorted from PBMCs, collected 45 days after the yellow fever booster vaccination. The receptors derive from a man aged 18 to 30 who received the YFV17D yellow fever vaccine.

There are a few counts of this clonotype. The chain is built from TRBV12-3 or TRBV12-4 and TRBJ2-3, with 12 bases aligning to TRBD2. V gave up 4 bases and J gave up 6 bases; unmatched junction bases: 2. The CDR3 runs 14 residues. The CDR3 DNA sequence: TGTGCCAGCAGTTCTAGCGGGGGGGACGATACGCAGTATTTT. This sequence encodes CASSSSGGDDTQYF.

The CDR3 region has the DNA TGTGCCAGCAGCCAGTCAGGGGTCGCCGGGGAGCTGTTTTTT. It yields the protein CASSQSGVAGELFF. The gene calls are TRBV7-9 and TRBJ2-2, with D perhaps TRBD1 (6 bases). Germline-derived CDR1 and CDR2 are SEHNR and FQNEAQ (reference sequence). There are 14 residues in the CDR3. V gave up 5 bases and J gave up 6 bases, with 13 bases separating them.

This sequence joins TRBV7-9 and TRBJ2-5; possible D gene TRBD2, 7 bases. The germline gives CDR1 SEHNR, CDR2 FQNEAQ (reference sequence). The ends were cut back, 5 bases at V and 2 bases at J, with 15 bases in the middle. This CDR3 contains 15 residues. The CDR3 DNA is TGTGCCAGCAGCCCTGGGGGGGCACATCAAGAGACCCAGTACTTC. It is translated as CASSPGGAHQETQYF.

The J gene is TRBJ1-1, the V gene TRBV20-1; TRBD1 matches 7 bases. The junction had 9 bases not matched to a gene; V was cut back by 2 bases and J by 3 bases. Germline CDR1 reads DFQATT; CDR2 reads SNEGSKA (reference sequence). The CDR3 covers 15 residues. DNA for the CDR3: TGCAGTGCTAGATACGGGACAGTGAGCGACACTGAAGCTTTCTTT. Protein product: CSARYGTVSDTEAFF.

The chain is built from TRBV5-1 and TRBJ1-1, with 8 bases that match TRBD1. Per the germline V gene, CDR1 is SGHRS and CDR2 is YFSETQ. With V trimmed by 3 bases and J by 4 bases, 11 bases remained unmatched. The CDR3 runs to 16 residues. This CDR3 reads CASSSGQGEMSTEAFF. Written as DNA, the CDR3 is TGCGCCAGCAGCTCCGGACAGGGAGAGATGAGCACTGAAGCTTTCTTT.

This clonotype was seen many times. The chain couples TRBV6-2 or TRBV6-3 to TRBJ1-1; D gene unclear. The CDR3 is made up of 12 amino acids. Trimming left V 2 bases short and J 4 bases short, with 5 bases between. Germline lookup yields CDR1 MNHEY and CDR2 SVGEGT. The DNA for the CDR3 is TGTGCCAGCAGTTACGGGGTCACTGAAGCTTTCTTT. It encodes CASSYGVTEAFF.

This clonotype was seen more than once but under ten times. This sequence joins TRBV4-3 and TRBJ1-1; D unclear. This CDR3 comprises 14 residues. Germline lookup yields CDR1 LGHNA and CDR2 YSLEER. Trimming cost V 1 base and J 7 bases, with 13 bases left between them. The CDR3 coding sequence is TGCGCCAGCAGCCAAGCCAAGTATGGCGGTGAAGCTTTCTTT. Its translation: CASSQAKYGGEAFF.

The gene calls are TRBV6-5 and TRBJ1-4; TRBD1 is a possible D gene (6 bases). CDR1 and CDR2 from the germline V gene are MNHEY and SVGAGI. The CDR3 spans 16 residues. The V end lost 5 bases, the J end lost 8 bases, and 21 bases lay between the germline ends. CDR3 sequence reads: CASSTSGGRSGEKLFF. CDR3 coding DNA: TGTGCCAGCAGTACCTCCGGGGGCCGGAGCGGGGAAAAACTGTTTTTT.

There are a few counts of this clonotype. The chain recombines TRBV6-2 or TRBV6-3 with TRBJ2-5; 10 bases are a match to TRBD2. V was clipped by 2 bases and J by 5 bases; unmatched bases: 5. CDR1 is MNHEY and CDR2 is SVGEGT in the germline V gene. The CDR3 totals 15 residues. The CDR3 nucleotides read TGTGCCAGCAGTTACGAACTAGCGGGGTATGAGACCCAGTACTTC. The encoded protein is CASSYELAGYETQYF.

This clonotype was seen many times. The DNA for the CDR3 is TGTGCCAGCAGCTTGACCGCTAGCGGGGCAGATACGCAGTATTTT. As protein: CASSLTASGADTQYF. V gene TRBV7-6 combines with J gene TRBJ2-3; 9 bases match TRBD2. Germline CDR1 and CDR2: SGHVS and FNYEAQ. The junction had 5 bases not matched to a gene; V was cut back by 3 bases and J by 4 bases. The CDR3 contains 15 residues. The whole variable domain, filled in from reference TRBV7-6 and TRBJ2-3, reads GAGVSQSPRYKVTKRGQDVALRCDPISGHVSLYWYRQALGQGPEFLTYFNYEAQQDKSGLPNDRFSAERPEGSISTLTIQRTEQRDSAMYRCASSLTASGADTQYFGPGTRLTVL.

This chain connects TRBV2 to TRBJ2-7; possible D gene TRBD1, 5 bases. The CDR3 runs to 12 residues. Germline CDR1 reads SNHLY; CDR2 reads FYNNEI. Trimming stripped 7 bases from V and 4 bases from J, with 11 bases between. The CDR3 nucleotides read TGTGCCAGCACCCAGGGTGGTTACGAGCAGTACTTC. This encodes CASTQGGYEQYF.

V is TRBV5-1 and J is TRBJ1-2; D gene ambiguous. The CDR3 totals 15 residues. Germline loops: CDR1 SGHRS, CDR2 YFSETQ. V was pared by 0 bases and J by 2 bases, with 11 bases between. The CDR3 coding sequence is TGCGCCAGCAGCTTGGCGTCTAGCAGAAACTATGGCTACACCTTC. As protein: CASSLASSRNYGYTF.

The chain couples TRBV4-1 to TRBJ1-1; tentatively, D is TRBD1 (5 bases). Germline V CDR1 and CDR2: MGHRA, YSYEKL. The CDR3 has 16 residues. The V gene lost 0 bases and the J gene lost 4 bases, with 15 bases spanning the gap. The CDR3 here is CASSQDLYLGPTEAFF. The CDR3 DNA is TGCGCCAGCAGCCAAGATCTATACCTGGGACCCACTGAAGCTTTCTTT.

The sample holds many counts of this clonotype. The chain is built from TRBV27 and TRBJ2-2; D unclear. Germline V gene data show CDR1 as MNHEY and CDR2 as SMNVEV (reference sequence). The ends were cut back, 2 bases at V and 6 bases at J, with 7 bases in the middle. CDR3 length equals 13 residues. The chain's CDR3 is CASSLRLAGELFF. As DNA, the CDR3 is TGTGCCAGCAGTTTACGGTTGGCCGGGGAGCTGTTTTTT.

This clonotype was observed a few times. The J gene is TRBJ2-7, the V gene TRBV7-6, with D possibly being TRBD1 or TRBD2 (5 bases each). The CDR3 consists of 15 residues. Deletions cut 2 bases from V and 2 bases from J, with 13 bases between. Germline loops: CDR1 SGHVS, CDR2 FNYEAQ. The CDR3: CASSLSPGQTYEQYF. CDR3 bases: TGTGCCAGCAGCTTATCGCCGGGGCAAACCTACGAGCAGTACTTC.

This clonotype showed up many times. The J gene is TRBJ2-7, the V gene TRBV28; 9 bases fit TRBD2. The CDR3 runs to 15 residues. V was pared by 8 bases and J by 7 bases, with 15 bases of the junction left unmatched. Per germline, CDR1 MDHEN and CDR2 SYDVKM. The CDR3 loop is CASLEAGGRPTEQYF. The CDR3 DNA reads as TGTGCCAGCCTCGAAGCGGGGGGACGGCCTACGGAGCAGTACTTC. Using reference TRBV28 and TRBJ2-7 for the parts outside the CDR3, the full variable domain is DVKVTQSSRYLVKRTGEKVFLECVQDMDHENMFWYRQDPGLGLRLIYFSYDVKMKEKGDIPEGYSVSREKKERFSLILESASTNQTSMYLCASLEAGGRPTEQYFGPGTRLTVT.

This clonotype was counted only a few times. The genes are TRBV9 and TRBJ2-1, with TRBD1 matching over 9 bases. CDR3 length: 16 residues. Germline values: CDR1 SGDLS, CDR2 YYNGEE. Germline trimming cut 0 bases from V and 9 bases from J; bases unmatched to any gene: 10. In nucleotides, the CDR3 is TGTGCCAGCAGCGTAGAGGGCACAGGGGGCATAGTTGAGCAGTTCTTC. It is translated as CASSVEGTGGIVEQFF.

This clonotype has only a few counts. One end of the junction is discordant with germline, which a read error may explain. This chain uses TRBV28 with TRBJ2-3; 11 nucleotides agree with TRBD2. CDR3 size: 18 residues. Germline V gene lookup returns CDR1 MDHEN and CDR2 SYDVKM. The CDR3 DNA reads as TGTGCCAGCAGTTCAGGGGAGACTAGCGGGATTAGCACAGATATGCAGTATTTT. The encoded protein is CASSSGETSGISTDMQYF.

J is TRBJ2-1 and V is TRBV12-3 or TRBV12-4, with 14 bases identical to TRBD2. The CDR3 extends over 15 amino acids. Losses at the gene ends were 6 bases for V and 4 bases for J; bases not matched to a gene: 2. The CDR3 nucleotides are TGTGCCAGCAGGAGGACTAGCGGGGGGTACAATGAGCAGTTCTTC. Its protein product is CASRRTSGGYNEQFF.

The chain is built from TRBV6-5 and TRBJ2-2, with TRBD1 matching 7 bases. After removal of 6 bases from V and 4 bases from J, the junction contained 5 bases not matched to a gene. Germline V lookup: CDR1 MNHEY, CDR2 SVGAGI. This CDR3 has 14 residues. The DNA for the CDR3 is TGTGCCAGCAGACCCAGGGGGAGCACCGGGGAGCTGTTTTTT. Its protein product is CASRPRGSTGELFF.

The chain links TRBV9 to TRBJ2-4, with D hard to call. Between the trimmed V and J ends, which lost 0 bases and 8 bases, there was a span of 9 bases. Germline CDR1 and CDR2: SGDLS and YYNGEE. The length of the CDR3 is 13 residues. The CDR3 nucleotides read TGTGCCAGCAGCGTAGGCGGCAGCTACATTCAGTACTTC. The encoded protein is CASSVGGSYIQYF.

The CDR3 DNA sequence: TGTGCCAGCAACGAAGAAGAGGGGTATGAGCAGTTCTTC. Its translation is CASNEEEGYEQFF. The chain employs TRBV7-9 and TRBJ2-1; possibly TRBD1 or TRBD2 for D (5 bases each). Germline CDR1 SEHNR, CDR2 FQNEAQ (reference sequence). V dropped 7 bases and J dropped 8 bases, with 15 bases sitting between them. The CDR3 sequence is 13 residues long.

This clonotype was seen a few times. This chain joins TRBV6-6 and TRBJ2-2; TRBD2 agrees at 8 bases. The CDR3 sequence is 17 residues long. V lost 2 bases and J lost 1; bases outside the gene matches: 6. Germline-derived CDR1 and CDR2 are MNHNY and SVGAGI (reference sequence). The CDR3 protein is CASSYPGAGVNTGELFF. DNA of the CDR3: TGTGCCAGCAGTTACCCGGGAGCGGGGGTGAACACCGGGGAGCTGTTTTTT.

This clonotype showed up many times. The rearrangement joins TRBV12-3 or TRBV12-4 to TRBJ2-5, with D possibly TRBD2 on 6 matching bases. This CDR3 region has 13 residues. The germline V and J ends were trimmed by 5 bases and 1 base, with 8 bases remaining between them. This chain's CDR3 is CASSRGSQETQYF. CDR3 bases: TGTGCCAGCAGTCGGGGGTCCCAAGAGACCCAGTACTTC.

This clonotype was picked up a small number of times. This chain links TRBV18 with TRBJ2-3, with D possibly TRBD2 on 5 matching bases. The CDR3 sequence is 18 residues long. The germline V gene encodes CDR1 KGHSH and CDR2 LQKENI. V was trimmed by 2 bases and J by 0 bases, leaving 18 bases between them. The CDR3 DNA follows: TGTGCCAGCTCACCAAAGCGGCCAGACTATTCTAGCACAGATACGCAGTATTTT. It translates to CASSPKRPDYSSTDTQYF.

In its sample, this clonotype was seen a few times. The V gene is TRBV4-3, the J gene TRBJ1-5; TRBD1 matches 8 bases. V lost 5 bases to trimming and J lost 6 bases; unmatched junction nucleotides: 9. The CDR3 totals 15 residues. Germline V lookup: CDR1 LGHNA, CDR2 YSLEER. CDR3 DNA: TGCGCCAGCAGCTCCCCCGACAGGGGTAGTCAGCCCCAGCATTTT. Translated: CASSSPDRGSQPQHF.

The J gene is TRBJ2-4, the V gene TRBV7-9, with a possible D match to TRBD2 (5 bases). The CDR3 contains 14 residues. Trimming took 5 bases from V and 3 from J, leaving 11 bases between them. The germline V gene encodes CDR1 SEHNR and CDR2 FQNEAQ (reference sequence). The CDR3 sequence is CASSLGGGKNIQYF. For the CDR3, the DNA is TGTGCCAGCAGCCTGGGCGGAGGCAAAAACATTCAGTACTTC.

This chain links TRBV4-1 with TRBJ1-5; D possibly corresponds to TRBD1 (5 bases). CDR1 is MGHRA and CDR2 is YSYEKL in the germline V gene. With 1 base removed from V and 0 bases from J, the gap between germline ends came to 10 bases. CDR3 length equals 16 residues. In DNA, the CDR3 is TGCGCCAGCAGCCAAGGTCCAGGGTATAGCAATCAGCCCCAGCATTTT. Residues: CASSQGPGYSNQPQHF.